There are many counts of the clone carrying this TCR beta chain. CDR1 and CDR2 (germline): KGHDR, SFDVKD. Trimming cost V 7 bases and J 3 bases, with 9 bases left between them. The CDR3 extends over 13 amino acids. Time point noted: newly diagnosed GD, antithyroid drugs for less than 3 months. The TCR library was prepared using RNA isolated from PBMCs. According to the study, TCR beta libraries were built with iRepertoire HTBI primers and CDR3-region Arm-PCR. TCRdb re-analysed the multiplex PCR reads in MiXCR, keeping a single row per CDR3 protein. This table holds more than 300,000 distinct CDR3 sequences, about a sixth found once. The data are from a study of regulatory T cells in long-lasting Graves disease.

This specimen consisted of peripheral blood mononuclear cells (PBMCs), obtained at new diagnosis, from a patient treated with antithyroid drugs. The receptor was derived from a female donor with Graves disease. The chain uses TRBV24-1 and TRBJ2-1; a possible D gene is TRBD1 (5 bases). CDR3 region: CATSADSYNEQFF. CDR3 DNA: TGTGCCACCAGCGCCGACAGCTACAATGAGCAGTTCTTC.